Listed below are T cell receptor beta chains from one sample, sequenced in a study of post-analysis software for immune sequencing data. TCRdb recomputed calls from the PCR reads with MiXCR, one row per CDR3 protein. Among about 460,000 distinct CDR3 sequences listed, roughly 45% were seen once. Specimen: blood. Source of these receptors: a girl between 10 and 17 years old with multiple sclerosis. Each CDR3 is given with its conserved first and last residue. A D gene is named only where the DNA matches it firmly. Size tells how often a clone was seen (once, few, many) or the class of an expanded clone, and some rows leave it out.

size	J	V	D	CDR3	DNA
NA	TRBJ2-3	TRBV4-2	NA	CASSQEIGGTSGTDTQYF	TGTGCCAGCAGCCAAGAGATAGGAGGAACTTCCGGCACAGATACGCAGTATTTT
NA	TRBJ2-2	TRBV7-2	NA	CASSPDINTGELFF	TGTGCCAGCAGCCCGGACATAAACACCGGGGAGCTGTTTTTT
NA	TRBJ2-7	TRBV20-1	TRBD1	CSANEPGQGAPEGYEQYF	TGCAGTGCTAACGAACCGGGACAGGGGGCGCCGGAGGGGTACGAGCAGTACTTC
NA	TRBJ2-1	TRBV24-1	TRBD2	CATSDGPGLRNEQFF	TGTGCCACCAGTGATGGACCGGGACTACGCAATGAGCAGTTCTTC
few	TRBJ2-7	TRBV12-3/TRBV12-4	NA	CASSTNFREPYEQYF	TGTGCCAGCAGTACGAACTTTCGGGAACCCTACGAGCAGTACTTC
NA	TRBJ2-3	TRBV5-1	TRBD2	CASSRISGTSGTDTQYF	TGCGCCAGCAGCCGAATATCGGGGACTAGCGGCACAGATACGCAGTATTTT
few	TRBJ1-6	TRBV7-2	TRBD1	CASSSGTGNSPLHF	TGTGCCAGCAGCTCCGGGACAGGGAATTCACCCCTCCACTTT
NA	TRBJ2-4	TRBV7-6	TRBD1	CASSLAQGAYDQYF	TGTGCCAGCAGCTTAGCACAGGGGGCTTACGATCAGTACTTC
NA	TRBJ2-7	TRBV9	TRBD2	CASERDSYNEQYF	TGTGCCAGCGAGCGGGACTCCTACAATGAGCAGTACTTC
NA	TRBJ2-5	TRBV20-1	TRBD2	CSATSGSPLTGETQYF	TGCAGTGCTACTAGCGGGAGTCCCCTCACCGGGGAGACCCAGTACTTC
NA	TRBJ2-2	TRBV24-1	NA	CATSDSTTGELFF	TGTGCCACCAGTGACTCTACCACCGGGGAGCTGTTTTTT
NA	TRBJ2-1	TRBV7-6	TRBD1	CASSSGTGKGEQFF	TGTGCTAGCAGTTCCGGGACAGGGAAGGGTGAGCAGTTCTTC
NA	TRBJ2-2	TRBV6-5	NA	CATQVLRATGELFF	TGTGCCACCCAGGTCCTGCGGGCCACCGGGGAGCTGTTTTTT
NA	TRBJ2-5	TRBV29-1	NA	CSVEDWAKETQYF	TGCAGCGTTGAAGATTGGGCGAAGGAGACCCAGTACTTC
NA	TRBJ2-1	TRBV4-1	NA	CVSSQVRTNEQFF	TGCGTCAGCAGCCAAGTCCGGACCAATGAGCAGTTCTTC
few	TRBJ2-7	TRBV6-6	NA	CASSQQVYEQYF	TGTGCCAGCAGCCAACAGGTCTACGAGCAGTACTTC
NA	TRBJ2-7	TRBV28	NA	CASSPLRGDLYEQYF	TGTGCCAGCAGCCCCTTGCGGGGAGATCTTTACGAGCAGTACTTC
NA	TRBJ1-2	TRBV12-3/TRBV12-4	NA	CASGANYGYTF	TGTGCCAGCGGGGCCAACTATGGCTACACCTTC
NA	TRBJ2-3	TRBV5-1	NA	CASSPLDPADTQYF	TGCGCCAGCAGCCCGTTGGACCCCGCGGATACGCAGTATTTT
few	TRBJ1-2	TRBV5-1	NA	CASSLAGGTSYGYTF	TGCGCCAGCAGCTTGGCCGGGGGAACGAGCTATGGCTACACCTTC
NA	TRBJ2-1	TRBV12-3/TRBV12-4	TRBD2	CASSPSPTSGRANEQFF	TGTGCCAGCAGTCCTTCCCCCACTAGCGGGAGGGCCAATGAGCAGTTCTTC
once	TRBJ2-5	TRBV29-1	TRBD1	CSVGSRGPETQYF	TGCAGCGTTGGGTCCAGGGGGCCGGAGACCCAGTACTTC
few	TRBJ1-4	TRBV12-3/TRBV12-4	TRBD1	CASSFSAGGREKLFF	TGTGCCAGCAGTTTTTCGGCAGGGGGCAGGGAAAAACTGTTTTTT
NA	TRBJ1-2	TRBV4-3	NA	CASSHPAAYGYTF	TGCGCCAGCAGCCATCCGGCGGCCTATGGCTACACCTTC
NA	TRBJ1-1	TRBV20-1	NA	CSARVRGRTEAFF	TGCAGTGCTAGAGTTCGGGGTAGAACTGAAGCTTTCTTT
few	TRBJ2-3	TRBV12-3/TRBV12-4	TRBD2	CASSLGTGGRAVEYF	TGTGCCAGCAGTTTGGGCACTGGCGGGAGGGCCGTTGAGTATTTT
few	TRBJ2-7	TRBV7-3	NA	CASSLGAGDGEQYF	TGTGCCAGCAGCTTGGGAGCAGGGGATGGCGAGCAGTACTTC
NA	TRBJ2-5	TRBV4-1	NA	CASSRAGGRQETQYF	TGCGCCAGCAGCCGGGCGGGCGGACGCCAAGAGACCCAGTACTTC
few	TRBJ1-2	TRBV29-1	NA	CSVDTYGYTF	TGCAGCGTTGATACGTATGGCTACACCTTC
few	TRBJ1-1	TRBV7-2	NA	CASSSRSWALLMNTEAFF	TGTGCCAGCAGCTCTAGAAGTTGGGCCCTCCTTATGAACACTGAAGCTTTCTTT
NA	TRBJ1-2	TRBV28	NA	CASTWGQPVYGYTF	TGTGCCAGCACCTGGGGGCAGCCGGTCTATGGCTACACCTTC
NA	TRBJ1-1	TRBV5-1	NA	CASSLAPGGTEAFF	TGCGCCAGCAGCTTGGCCCCGGGGGGCACTGAAGCTTTCTTT
few	TRBJ2-7	TRBV7-9	NA	CASSFGRDPWEQYF	TGTGCCAGCAGCTTCGGGCGGGATCCCTGGGAGCAGTACTTC
many	TRBJ1-2	TRBV5-1	NA	CASAYGQQYGYTF	TGCGCCAGCGCGTACGGACAGCAGTATGGCTACACCTTC
few	TRBJ2-3	TRBV11-2	NA	CASSPRTSDTQYF	TGTGCCAGCAGCCCCCGGACGTCAGATACGCAGTATTTT
many	TRBJ1-2	TRBV9	NA	CASSVDGGDYGYTF	TGTGCCAGCAGCGTAGACGGGGGAGACTATGGCTACACCTTC
NA	TRBJ1-4	TRBV5-1	NA	CASQAQPDEKLFF	TGCGCCAGCCAGGCCCAGCCTGATGAAAAACTGTTTTTT
NA	TRBJ2-3	TRBV28	NA	CASSRADSNTDTQYF	TGTGCCAGCAGTCGGGCGGACAGCAACACAGATACGCAGTATTTT
few	TRBJ2-5	TRBV29-1	TRBD2	CSVEIAGGLQETQYF	TGCAGCGTTGAAATAGCGGGAGGCCTCCAAGAGACCCAGTACTTC
NA	TRBJ1-2	TRBV10-3	TRBD1	CAISQETGGGYTF	TGTGCCATCAGCCAAGAAACAGGGGGAGGCTACACCTTC
NA	TRBJ1-2	TRBV18	TRBD1	CASSRPTQGASYGYTF	TGTGCCAGCTCACGCCCGACCCAGGGGGCGAGCTATGGCTACACCTTC
once	TRBJ1-2	TRBV7-2	NA	CASSKERGRNYGYTF	TGTGCCAGCAGTAAGGAACGGGGCCGAAACTATGGCTACACCTTC
few	TRBJ1-1	TRBV27	NA	CASRRGGNTEAFF	TGTGCCAGCAGACGGGGAGGGAACACTGAAGCTTTCTTT
few	TRBJ2-7	TRBV20-1	TRBD2	CSAGTSGFSYEQYF	TGCAGTGCTGGGACTAGCGGGTTCTCCTACGAGCAGTACTTC
NA	TRBJ1-5	TRBV20-1	TRBD1	CSAQTGDQPQHF	TGCAGTGCTCAGACAGGGGATCAGCCCCAGCATTTT
few	TRBJ2-3	TRBV4-1	NA	CASSHALDTQYF	TGCGCCAGCAGCCATGCCTTGGATACGCAGTATTTT
NA	TRBJ2-3	TRBV20-1	TRBD2	CSTREEAHHTDTQYF	TGCAGTACCCGGGAGGAGGCGCATCACACAGATACGCAGTATTTT
NA	TRBJ1-2	TRBV6-6	NA	CASTPVGIGVRYTF	TGTGCCAGCACCCCGGTAGGGATCGGAGTCCGCTACACCTTC
NA	TRBJ1-1	TRBV18	NA	CASSPHQGSTEAFF	TGTGCCAGCTCACCACATCAGGGTTCCACTGAAGCTTTCTTT
few	TRBJ2-7	TRBV7-9	NA	CASSLGIRAYEQYF	TGTGCCAGCAGCTTAGGGATCAGGGCCTACGAGCAGTACTTC
few	TRBJ2-1	TRBV20-1	TRBD2	CSAGTSGSPGEIQFF	TGCAGTGCTGGGACTAGCGGATCGCCGGGGGAAATACAGTTCTTC
NA	TRBJ1-5	TRBV5-1	NA	CASRPEPGDQPQHF	TGCGCCAGCAGGCCGGAGCCTGGCGATCAGCCCCAGCATTTT
NA	TRBJ2-1	TRBV29-1	NA	CSVDGRARSADEQFF	TGCAGCGTTGACGGGAGAGCGCGATCCGCCGATGAGCAGTTCTTC
NA	TRBJ2-7	TRBV29-1	NA	CSVEKDGRYEQYF	TGCAGCGTTGAGAAGGACGGAAGGTACGAGCAGTACTTC